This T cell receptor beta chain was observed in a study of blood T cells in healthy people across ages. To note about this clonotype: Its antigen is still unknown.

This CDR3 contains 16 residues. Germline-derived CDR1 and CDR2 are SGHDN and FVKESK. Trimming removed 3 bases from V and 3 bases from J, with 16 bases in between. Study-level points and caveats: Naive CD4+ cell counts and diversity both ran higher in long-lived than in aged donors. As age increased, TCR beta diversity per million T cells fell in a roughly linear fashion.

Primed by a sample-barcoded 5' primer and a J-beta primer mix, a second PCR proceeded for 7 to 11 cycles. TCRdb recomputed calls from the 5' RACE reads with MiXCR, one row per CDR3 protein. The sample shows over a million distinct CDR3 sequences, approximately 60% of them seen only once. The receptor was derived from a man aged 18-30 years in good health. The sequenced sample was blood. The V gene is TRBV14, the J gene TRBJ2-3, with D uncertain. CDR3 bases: TGTGCCAGCAGCCATATGGAAACAAGGAAAACAGATACGCAGTATTTT. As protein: CASSHMETRKTDTQYF.